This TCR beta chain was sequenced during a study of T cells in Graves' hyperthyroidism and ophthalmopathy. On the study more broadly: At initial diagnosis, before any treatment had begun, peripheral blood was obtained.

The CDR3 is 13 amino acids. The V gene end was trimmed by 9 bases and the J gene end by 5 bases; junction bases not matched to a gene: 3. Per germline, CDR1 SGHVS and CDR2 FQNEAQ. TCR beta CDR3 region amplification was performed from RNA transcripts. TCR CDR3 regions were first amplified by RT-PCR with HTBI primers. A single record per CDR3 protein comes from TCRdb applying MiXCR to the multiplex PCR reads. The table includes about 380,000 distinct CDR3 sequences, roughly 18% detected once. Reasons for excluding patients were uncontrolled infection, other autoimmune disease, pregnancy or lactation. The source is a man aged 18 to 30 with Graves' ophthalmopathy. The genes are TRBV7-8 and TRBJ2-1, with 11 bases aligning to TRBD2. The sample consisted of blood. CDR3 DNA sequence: TGTGCCAGTGCTAGCGGGGGGAACAATGAGCAGTTCTTC. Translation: CASASGGNNEQFF.